This is a list of T cell receptor beta chains from one sample in a study of spatial heterogeneity in lung cancer. A single record per CDR3 protein comes from TCRdb applying MiXCR to the 5' RACE reads. In the table there are about 11,000 distinct CDR3 sequences, roughly 7.9% of which are singletons. The sequences come from lung tumor tissue, collected at surgery. These receptors were obtained from a female donor with early-stage non-small cell lung cancer. Both conserved end residues are part of each CDR3.

J gene: TRBJ2-5; V gene: TRBV15; CDR3 protein: CATSRDRSRNFQETQYF
J gene: TRBJ2-1; V gene: TRBV10-2; CDR3 protein: CASRLAGGPRNEQFF
J gene: TRBJ2-4; V gene: TRBV4-3; CDR3 protein: CASSQGPGGANIQYF
J gene: TRBJ2-5; V gene: TRBV28; CDR3 protein: CASSSPRGGQETQYF
J gene: TRBJ2-7; V gene: TRBV7-8; CDR3 protein: CASSLWAVSSYEQYF
J gene: TRBJ1-5; V gene: TRBV30; CDR3 protein: CAWSGTGMNQPQHF
J gene: TRBJ2-6; V gene: TRBV7-2; CDR3 protein: CASSLANPASGANVLTF
J gene: TRBJ2-1; V gene: TRBV27; CDR3 protein: CASRTLAGSNEQFF
J gene: TRBJ2-7; V gene: TRBV19; CDR3 protein: CASSPRDRGQQYF
J gene: TRBJ1-2; V gene: TRBV10-2; CDR3 protein: CATGDSRGAGYTF
J gene: TRBJ2-3; V gene: TRBV12-3/TRBV12-4; CDR3 protein: CASSLAGLVGTDTQYF
J gene: TRBJ1-2; V gene: TRBV5-1; CDR3 protein: CASSPSGSNYGYTF
J gene: TRBJ1-1; V gene: TRBV6-5; CDR3 protein: CASSTRGTGMTTEAFF
J gene: TRBJ2-1; V gene: TRBV5-4; CDR3 protein: CASSSTSGGYNEQFF
J gene: TRBJ1-2; V gene: TRBV6-1; CDR3 protein: CASSEWAQRGGYTF
J gene: TRBJ1-1; V gene: TRBV13; CDR3 protein: CASSFHGGTEAFF
J gene: TRBJ1-2; V gene: TRBV2; CDR3 protein: CASRWRLGNYGYTF
J gene: TRBJ2-1; V gene: TRBV29-1; CDR3 protein: CSVPVTSNEQFF
J gene: TRBJ2-7; V gene: TRBV2; CDR3 protein: CASSESPPRLSGSYEQYF
J gene: TRBJ2-2; V gene: TRBV12-3/TRBV12-4; CDR3 protein: CASTRTELNTGELFF
J gene: TRBJ1-6; V gene: TRBV12-3/TRBV12-4; CDR3 protein: CASSPRPGANSPLHF
J gene: TRBJ1-1; V gene: TRBV20-1; CDR3 protein: CGSRGEYGTEAFF
J gene: TRBJ1-4; V gene: TRBV4-3; CDR3 protein: CASSQDSGQSNEKLFF
J gene: TRBJ1-1; V gene: TRBV5-1; CDR3 protein: CASSLNTPPNTEAFF
J gene: TRBJ2-3; V gene: TRBV6-1; CDR3 protein: CASSEALSVAQYF
J gene: TRBJ1-5; V gene: TRBV7-4; CDR3 protein: CASSLDGQGFGPSNQPQHF
J gene: TRBJ2-7; V gene: TRBV9; CDR3 protein: CASSVGWGAYEQYF
J gene: TRBJ1-1; V gene: TRBV6-4; CDR3 protein: CASSDSMGSTEAFF
J gene: TRBJ2-4; V gene: TRBV6-6; CDR3 protein: CASSYQGQADIQYF
J gene: TRBJ1-1; V gene: TRBV6-6; CDR3 protein: CATQLEGVGTEAFF
J gene: TRBJ2-3; V gene: TRBV24-1; CDR3 protein: CATSDPSGDTQYF
J gene: TRBJ1-1; V gene: TRBV27; CDR3 protein: CASAGVWDTEAFF
J gene: TRBJ2-3; V gene: TRBV5-1; CDR3 protein: CASNSGTGTDTQYF
J gene: TRBJ2-5; V gene: TRBV7-3; CDR3 protein: CASSLTVNQETQYF
J gene: TRBJ1-1; V gene: TRBV25-1; CDR3 protein: CASSEVGENTEAFF
J gene: TRBJ2-1; V gene: TRBV10-3; CDR3 protein: CAISESFLGGKDEQFF
J gene: TRBJ1-5; V gene: TRBV5-1; CDR3 protein: CASSLGIMGNQPQHF
J gene: TRBJ2-6; V gene: TRBV7-2; CDR3 protein: CASSIDTGANVLTF